This TCR beta chain is drawn from a study of T-cell memory formation after mild COVID-19. Each CDR3 protein gets one entry after TCRdb re-called the 5' RACE reads with MiXCR. This table holds about 360,000 distinct CDR3 sequences, around 14% found once. Germline-derived CDR1 and CDR2 are MNHEY and SVGAGI. This CDR3 spans 14 amino acids. The V end was cut by 7 bases, the J end by 3 bases, with 15 bases between. This clonotype was seen a handful of times. The chain joins TRBV6-5 to TRBJ1-2; D is possibly TRBD1 (5 bases). Material for sequencing was PBMCs or a T cell subset sorted from them (not recorded which). The receptor was derived from a man aged 18 to 29 who had mild COVID-19 (a few samples of this study predate the infection). Cell type and time point are not known. CDR3 in DNA: TGTGCCAGCACCAAACGGGGCAGGGACTATGGCTACACCTTC. Protein product: CASTKRGRDYGYTF.